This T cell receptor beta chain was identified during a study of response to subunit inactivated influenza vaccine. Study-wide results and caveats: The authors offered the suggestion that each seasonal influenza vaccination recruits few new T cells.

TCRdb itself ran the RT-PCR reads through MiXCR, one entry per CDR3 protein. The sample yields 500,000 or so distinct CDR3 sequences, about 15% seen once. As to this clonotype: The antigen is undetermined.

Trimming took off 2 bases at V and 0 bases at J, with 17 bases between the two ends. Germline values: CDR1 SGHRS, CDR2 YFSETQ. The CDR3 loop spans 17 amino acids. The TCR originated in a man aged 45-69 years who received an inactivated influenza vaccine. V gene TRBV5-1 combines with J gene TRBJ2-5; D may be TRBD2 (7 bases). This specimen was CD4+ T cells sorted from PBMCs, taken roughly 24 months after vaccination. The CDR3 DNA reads TGCGCCAGCAGCTTTTGGGGGGGGGCCATGTACCAAGAGACCCAGTACTTC. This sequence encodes CASSFWGGAMYQETQYF. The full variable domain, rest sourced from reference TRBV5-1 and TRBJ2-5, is KAGVTQTPRYLIKTRGQQVTLSCSPISGHRSVSWYQQTPGQGLQFLFEYFSETQRNKGNFPGRFSGRQFSNSRSEMNVSTLELGDSALYLCASSFWGGAMYQETQYFGPGTRLLVL.